This T cell receptor beta chain was obtained from a study of breast tumors, draining lymph nodes, adjacent tissues. TCRdb independently ran MiXCR on the multiplex PCR reads; one entry per CDR3 protein. Counted here are about 100,000 distinct CDR3 sequences, roughly 20% occurring once; the ten biggest clones make up roughly 1.2%. CDR1 is MNHEY, CDR2 SVGEGT, per germline. This CDR3 is built from 15 residues. J lost 1 base, V lost 6 bases, and 8 bases had no gene match. Axillary draining lymph nodes of breast cancer patients supplied the node samples. V is TRBV6-2 or TRBV6-3 and J is TRBJ2-5; 7 bases align to TRBD1. Sequences were obtained from axillary lymph node tissue. This receptor was obtained from a female donor with breast cancer. Some clones in this sample may be carry-over from other donors' samples. CDR3 region: CASSSNNRGQETQYF. The CDR3 region has the DNA TGTGCCAGCAGCTCTAATAACAGGGGCCAAGAGACCCAGTACTTC.